One and the same sample provided the 26 T cell receptor beta chains below, sequenced in a study of shared clonotypes between healthy human individuals. Libraries were prepared by immunoSEQ multiplex PCR; TCRdb keeps only in-frame clonotypes and omits some of them. The sample has roughly 1,500,000 clones; nearly 99% are singletons. The sequencing input was naive CD4+ T cells sorted from blood. Subset reported: CD45RA+ positively selected. These receptors were collected from a man aged 25-45 years in good health.

The chain joins TRBV28 to TRBJ2-2, with 9 bases fitting TRBD2. Unmatched junction bases numbered 5, after V lost 5 bases and J lost 1 base. Germline CDR1 is MDHEN and CDR2 is SYDVKM. This CDR3 is built from 16 residues. The CDR3: CASSRSGSMNTGELFF. CDR3 DNA sequence: TGTGCCAGCAGTCGTAGCGGGAGCATGAACACCGGGGAGCTGTTTTTT.

The chain links TRBV5-1 to TRBJ2-5, with 7 bases lining up with TRBD2. This CDR3 comprises 16 residues. V shed 2 bases and J 5 bases; nucleotides not matched to a gene: 12. The germline V gene encodes CDR1 SGHRS and CDR2 YFSETQ. CDR3 region: CASSFPERERKETQYF. CDR3 bases: TGCGCCAGCAGCTTTCCGGAGCGGGAAAGAAAGGAGACCCAGTACTTC.

The rearrangement joins TRBV5-1 to TRBJ2-2; D uncertain. The CDR3 totals 14 residues. Trimming cost V 5 bases and J 2 bases, with 10 bases left between them. Germline V CDR1 and CDR2: SGHRS, YFSETQ. The CDR3 reads CASSSDLNTGELFF. The CDR3 nucleotides are TGCGCCAGCAGTTCAGATCTAAACACCGGGGAGCTGTTTTTT.

A few counts support this clone. The identical CDR3 is also encoded by other nucleotide sequences in the sample. This chain joins TRBV11-3 and TRBJ2-3; no firm D call. The germline V gene encodes CDR1 SGHNT and CDR2 YENEEA. The germline V and J ends were trimmed by 1 base and 6 bases, with 5 bases remaining between them. The CDR3 has 12 amino acids. The CDR3 here is CASSLGADTQYF. DNA for the CDR3: TGTGCCAGCAGCTTAGGGGCGGATACGCAGTATTTT.

V gene TRBV29-1 combines with J gene TRBJ1-5, with D possibly matching TRBD1 (6 bases). Germline V gene lookup returns CDR1 SQVTM and CDR2 ANQGSEA. The CDR3 is 14 residues long. CDR3 sequence: CSVWTDDSNQPQHF. The CDR3 DNA is TGCAGTGTCTGGACAGACGATAGCAATCAGCCCCAGCATTTT.

The rearrangement joins TRBV15 to TRBJ2-7; the match to TRBD1 covers 9 bases. The CDR3 totals 14 residues. V was clipped by 3 bases and J by 6 bases; unmatched bases: 6. Germline lookup yields CDR1 LNHNV and CDR2 YYDKDF (reference sequence). The CDR3 region is CATSSLGQGGEQYF. In nucleotides, the CDR3 is TGTGCCACCAGCAGCCTGGGACAGGGTGGCGAGCAGTACTTC.

In DNA, the CDR3 is TGTGCCAGTAGTATGGGGGACAGCCGGGCGGAACTGTTTTTT. Amino acid sequence: CASSMGDSRAELFF. The chain joins TRBV19 to TRBJ1-4, with 7 positions matching TRBD1. CDR3 size: 14 residues. V trimming: 3 bases; J trimming: 12 bases; junction bases outside the gene matches: 10. CDR1 and CDR2 from the germline V gene are LNHDA and SQIVND (reference sequence). The full variable domain, completed using reference TRBV19 and TRBJ1-4, is DGGITQSPKYLFRKEGQNVTLSCEQNLNHDAMYWYRQDPGQGLRLIYYSQIVNDFQKGDIAEGYSVSREKKESFPLTVTSAQKNPTAFYLCASSMGDSRAELFFGSGTQLSVL.

The chain is built from TRBV18 and TRBJ1-5, with TRBD1 matching 8 bases. V dropped 5 bases and J dropped 7; count of bases not matched to a gene: 4. The CDR3 contains 13 residues. Looked up from germline, CDR1 is KGHSH and CDR2 is LQKENI. The CDR3 coding sequence is TGTGCCAGCTCAAACGGACAGGGCCAGCCCCAGCATTTT. It specifies CASSNGQGQPQHF.

Points on this clone: The sample contains more than one DNA sequence encoding this CDR3. The V and J genes are TRBV18 and TRBJ1-2; tentative D call: TRBD1 (5 bases). The germline V gene has CDR1 KGHSH and CDR2 LQKENI. The CDR3 length is 13 residues. V was pared by 4 bases and J by 5 bases, with 11 bases between. CDR3 loop: CASSQGTGYGYTF. In DNA, the CDR3 is TGTGCCAGCTCACAGGGGACGGGGTATGGCTACACCTTC.

In DNA, the CDR3 is TGTGCCAGCAGCTTTGATGACAGGGGCGACTATGGCTACACCTTC. It translates to CASSFDDRGDYGYTF. This chain joins TRBV28 and TRBJ1-2; 8 bases are a match to TRBD1. V lost 6 bases and J lost 3; bases outside the gene matches: 9. The CDR3 totals 15 residues. Germline V gives CDR1 MDHEN, CDR2 SYDVKM.

The chain has TRBV7-9 and TRBJ1-2; D remains unclear. The CDR3 loop spans 12 amino acids. Germline values: CDR1 SEHNR, CDR2 FQNEAQ (reference sequence). V dropped 3 bases and J dropped 6 bases, with 8 bases sitting between them. The CDR3 nucleotides are TGTGCCAGCAGCTTCCAGGCGAATGGCTACACCTTC. Translation gives CASSFQANGYTF.

This chain joins TRBV5-4 and TRBJ1-4, with D perhaps matching TRBD1 (6 bases). CDR3 length: 17 amino acids. The V gene lost 2 bases and the J gene lost 3 bases, with 17 bases spanning the gap. Germline V gene lookup returns CDR1 SGHNT and CDR2 YYREEE (reference sequence). The CDR3 here is CASSLSQGSGANEKLFF. In nucleotides, the CDR3 is TGTGCCAGCAGCTTATCACAGGGCTCCGGGGCTAATGAAAAACTGTTTTTT.

This clone appeared once. The chain combines TRBV2 with TRBJ1-2, with D hard to call. V lost 8 bases and J lost 4, with 14 bases in between. The CDR3 is 13 amino acids. Germline CDR1 and CDR2: SNHLY and FYNNEI. CDR3 residues: CASYATPGYGYTF. The CDR3 nucleotides read TGTGCCAGCTACGCCACACCGGGCTATGGCTACACCTTC.

The chain is built from TRBV10-3 and TRBJ1-5; D is unresolved. The CDR3 loop spans 14 amino acids. V was trimmed by 11 bases and J by 0 bases, leaving 14 bases between them. The germline V gene encodes CDR1 ENHRY and CDR2 SYGVKD. Here the CDR3 DNA reads TGTGCCTCTGGGAAGAACAATAGCAATCAGCCCCAGCATTTT. Its translation: CASGKNNSNQPQHF.

The chain is built from TRBV2 and TRBJ1-1, with a weak D call TRBD1 (5 bases). This CDR3 has 13 amino acids. In germline, CDR1 is SNHLY, CDR2 FYNNEI. Trimming shortened V by 3 bases and J by 10 bases, and 15 bases separated the two germline ends. CDR3 in amino acids: CASSESKQGVAFF. The CDR3 nucleotides are TGTGCCAGCAGTGAGAGTAAGCAGGGAGTAGCTTTCTTT.

The rearrangement uses TRBV5-5 and TRBJ2-5; D is unclear. The CDR3 spans 12 residues. The V end was cut by 4 bases, the J end by 5 bases, with 9 bases between. Germline values: CDR1 SGHKS, CDR2 YYEKEE (reference sequence). CDR3 residues: CASSRLSETQYF. The CDR3 DNA reads TGTGCCAGCAGCAGATTAAGCGAGACCCAGTACTTC.

The rearrangement joins TRBV2 to TRBJ2-3; 7 bases are a match to TRBD2. Unmatched junction bases numbered 4, after V lost 4 bases and J lost 3 bases. This CDR3 has 14 residues. CDR1 SNHLY and CDR2 FYNNEI come from the germline V gene. CDR3 in amino acids: CASSGTSYTDTQYF. In DNA form, the CDR3 reads TGTGCCAGCAGTGGGACTAGTTATACAGATACGCAGTATTTT.

This clone was recorded once. This chain links TRBV7-2 with TRBJ2-1, with TRBD2 as a possible D gene (5 bases). The V gene lost 1 base and the J gene lost 7 bases, with 20 bases spanning the gap. This CDR3 has 17 amino acids. Germline V CDR1 and CDR2: SGHTA, FQGNSA. DNA for the CDR3: TGTGCCAGCAGCTTAGTCAGCCGCTTGCCTAGGGAGAATGAGCAGTTCTTC. Protein product: CASSLVSRLPRENEQFF.

V gene TRBV7-6 combines with J gene TRBJ1-5; D remains unclear. CDR3 size: 13 residues. In germline, CDR1 is SGHVS, CDR2 FNYEAQ. Trimming removed 5 bases at V and 4 bases at J, with 9 bases between. This chain's CDR3 is CASSPSLNQPQHF. As DNA, the CDR3 is TGTGCCAGCAGCCCCAGTTTAAATCAGCCCCAGCATTTT.

DNA of the CDR3: TGCGCCAGCAGCCAAGGTAGATATAGCAATCAGCCCCAGCATTTT. Amino acid sequence: CASSQGRYSNQPQHF. The chain couples TRBV4-3 to TRBJ1-5, with no clear D. The V and J ends lost 1 base and 0 bases respectively, with 7 bases between them. The CDR3 covers 15 residues. From germline, CDR1 is LGHNA and CDR2 YSLEER.

J is TRBJ2-3 and V is TRBV19; D is uncertain. The CDR3 is 13 residues long. Germline CDR1 reads LNHDA; CDR2 reads SQIVND (reference sequence). Trimming removed 5 bases from V and 0 bases from J, with 6 bases in between. Here the CDR3 DNA reads TGTGCCAGTAGTCCGGCTAGCACAGATACGCAGTATTTT. Its translation: CASSPASTDTQYF.

The chain has TRBV6-1 and TRBJ2-1; 8 bases are shared with TRBD1. The CDR3 spans 13 residues. J lost 5 bases, V lost 6 bases, and 3 bases had no gene match. Looked up from germline, CDR1 is MNHNS and CDR2 is SASEGT. CDR3 DNA: TGTGCCAGCAGATGGACAGGGAACAATGAGCAGTTCTTC. Residues: CASRWTGNNEQFF.

This chain joins TRBV5-8 and TRBJ2-7; the match to TRBD1 covers 7 bases. Looked up from germline, CDR1 is SGHTS and CDR2 is YDEGEE. The trim removed 3 bases at V and 3 bases at J, leaving 9 bases unmatched. The CDR3 spans 15 residues. The CDR3 region is CASSSPGQTNYEQYF. DNA of the CDR3: TGTGCCAGCAGCTCCCCGGGACAGACGAACTACGAGCAGTACTTC.

The genes are TRBV6-1 and TRBJ1-2; a weak D match, TRBD1 (5 bases). V lost 3 bases and J lost 7, with 18 bases in between. The V gene's germline CDR1 is MNHNS and CDR2 SASEGT. This CDR3 contains 15 residues. CDR3 protein: CASSDPPQGLSGYTF. CDR3 sequence (DNA): TGTGCCAGCAGTGACCCTCCTCAGGGCTTGAGTGGCTACACCTTC.

The chain has TRBV5-4 and TRBJ2-1, with TRBD2 identical over 7 bases. CDR3 size: 18 residues. Germline V gene sequence: CDR1 SGHNT, CDR2 YYREEE (reference sequence). The V gene end was trimmed by 0 bases and the J gene end by 0 bases; junction bases not matched to a gene: 9. The DNA of the CDR3 is TGTGCCAGCAGCTTGGAACCCTTTGGCGGGAGCTCCTACAATGAGCAGTTCTTC. Translating it yields CASSLEPFGGSSYNEQFF. The variable domain in full, completed from reference TRBV5-4 and TRBJ2-1, reads ETGVTQSPTHLIKTRGQQVTLRCSSQSGHNTVSWYQQALGQGPQFIFQYYREEENGRGNFPPRFSGLQFPNYSSELNVNALELDDSALYLCASSLEPFGGSSYNEQFFGPGTRLTVL.

V and J are TRBV6-4 and TRBJ2-3; 7 positions match TRBD1. CDR3 size: 14 residues. The germline CDR1 and CDR2 sequences are MRHNA and SNTAGT. The V and J ends lost 4 bases and 4 bases, in that order; junction bases with no gene match: 5. The CDR3 bases are TGTGCCAGCAGTGGACAGGGTGGGGCAGATACGCAGTATTTT. Translated: CASSGQGGADTQYF.